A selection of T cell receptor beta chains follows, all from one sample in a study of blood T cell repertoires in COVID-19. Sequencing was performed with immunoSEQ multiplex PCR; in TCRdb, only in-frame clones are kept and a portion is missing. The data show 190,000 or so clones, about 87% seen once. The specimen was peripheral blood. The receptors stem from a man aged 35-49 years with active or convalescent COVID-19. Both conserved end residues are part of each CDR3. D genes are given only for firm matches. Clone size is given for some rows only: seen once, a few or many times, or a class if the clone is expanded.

cdr3_aa: CASSVEGGGSYGYTF; cdr3_nt: TGTGCCAGCAGCGTAGAAGGAGGGGGCAGCTATGGCTACACCTTC; j_call: TRBJ1-2; d_call: TRBD1; v_call: TRBV9; clone_size: -
cdr3_aa: CASSGMNTEAFF; cdr3_nt: TGTGCCAGCTCAGGGATGAACACTGAAGCTTTCTTT; j_call: TRBJ1-1; d_call: -; v_call: TRBV12-3/TRBV12-4; clone_size: -
cdr3_aa: CASSYTTGLNTEAFF; cdr3_nt: TGTGCCAGCAGTTACACGACAGGGTTGAACACTGAAGCTTTCTTT; j_call: TRBJ1-1; d_call: TRBD1; v_call: TRBV6-5; clone_size: -
cdr3_aa: CASSWQDTLHF; cdr3_nt: TGTGCCAGCAGTTGGCAGGATACCCTCCACTTT; j_call: TRBJ1-6; d_call: -; v_call: TRBV28; clone_size: -
cdr3_aa: CASRPGGAYEQYF; cdr3_nt: TGTGCCAGCAGACCCGGGGGGGCCTACGAGCAGTACTTC; j_call: TRBJ2-7; d_call: TRBD2; v_call: TRBV7-2; clone_size: few
cdr3_aa: CASSPSIRDRTYEQYF; cdr3_nt: TGTGCCAGCAGCCCTTCAATCCGGGACAGGACCTACGAGCAGTACTTC; j_call: TRBJ2-7; d_call: TRBD1; v_call: TRBV11-2; clone_size: -
cdr3_aa: CASREPGTAINSNQPQHF; cdr3_nt: TGTGCCAGCAGAGAACCCGGGACAGCTATAAATAGCAATCAGCCCCAGCATTTT; j_call: TRBJ1-5; d_call: TRBD1; v_call: TRBV6-1; clone_size: -
cdr3_aa: CASSPRRGDTQYF; cdr3_nt: TGTGCCAGCTCACCAAGGCGGGGTGATACGCAGTATTTT; j_call: TRBJ2-3; d_call: -; v_call: TRBV18; clone_size: once
cdr3_aa: CASSTRQSQGYEQYF; cdr3_nt: TGTGCCAGCAGTACTCGGCAGTCCCAGGGGTACGAGCAGTACTTC; j_call: TRBJ2-7; d_call: -; v_call: TRBV6-5; clone_size: -
cdr3_aa: CASSVDGGSNYGYTF; cdr3_nt: TGTGCCAGCAGCGTAGACGGAGGGTCTAACTATGGCTACACCTTC; j_call: TRBJ1-2; d_call: -; v_call: TRBV9; clone_size: -
cdr3_aa: CASSLWFAQTNTGELFF; cdr3_nt: TGTGCCAGCAGCTTATGGTTCGCACAAACGAACACCGGGGAGCTGTTTTTT; j_call: TRBJ2-2; d_call: -; v_call: TRBV7-8; clone_size: -
cdr3_aa: CASLGQGVPEQYF; cdr3_nt: TGCGCCAGCCTGGGACAGGGGGTTCCCGAGCAGTACTTC; j_call: TRBJ2-7; d_call: TRBD1; v_call: TRBV10-2; clone_size: once
cdr3_aa: CASTGTGVTGELFF; cdr3_nt: TGTGCCAGCACTGGAACAGGGGTCACCGGGGAGCTGTTTTTT; j_call: TRBJ2-2; d_call: TRBD1; v_call: TRBV27; clone_size: -
cdr3_aa: CASSLARNEKLFF; cdr3_nt: TGTGCCAGCAGCTTGGCCCGGAATGAAAAACTGTTTTTT; j_call: TRBJ1-4; d_call: -; v_call: TRBV5-4; clone_size: -
cdr3_aa: CASRLGAGSTDTQYF; cdr3_nt: TGTGCCAGCAGGCTCGGGGCGGGGAGCACAGATACGCAGTATTTT; j_call: TRBJ2-3; d_call: -; v_call: TRBV28; clone_size: -
cdr3_aa: CASSQKGDRDNNIQYF; cdr3_nt: TGTGCCAGCAGCCAAAAGGGGGACCGAGATAATAACATTCAGTACTTC; j_call: TRBJ2-4; d_call: -; v_call: TRBV14; clone_size: -
cdr3_aa: CASSRPLLSNTDTQYF; cdr3_nt: TGTGCCAGCAGCCGTCCCCTACTCTCTAACACAGATACGCAGTATTTT; j_call: TRBJ2-3; d_call: -; v_call: TRBV7-6; clone_size: -
cdr3_aa: CASSLVSRNDEQFF; cdr3_nt: TGTGCCAGCAGCTTAGTATCCAGGAACGATGAGCAGTTCTTC; j_call: TRBJ2-1; d_call: -; v_call: TRBV7-2; clone_size: once
cdr3_aa: CASSPGQGTGKLFF; cdr3_nt: TGTGCCAGCAGCCCGGGACAGGGGACGGGGAAACTGTTTTTT; j_call: TRBJ1-4; d_call: TRBD1; v_call: TRBV3-1/TRBV3-2; clone_size: -
cdr3_aa: CASSTRIVGYTF; cdr3_nt: TGTGCCAGCAGCACCAGGATCGTTGGCTACACCTTC; j_call: TRBJ1-2; d_call: -; v_call: TRBV28; clone_size: -
cdr3_aa: CASSRAGPDTQYF; cdr3_nt: TGTGCCAGCAGCCGCGCGGGGCCGGATACGCAGTATTTT; j_call: TRBJ2-3; d_call: -; v_call: TRBV3-1/TRBV3-2; clone_size: -
cdr3_aa: CAWGSPGQPQHF; cdr3_nt: TGTGCCTGGGGAAGCCCGGGTCAGCCCCAGCATTTT; j_call: TRBJ1-5; d_call: -; v_call: TRBV30; clone_size: -
cdr3_aa: CASSQVVVEGANVLTF; cdr3_nt: TGCGCCAGCAGCCAAGTAGTGGTGGAGGGGGCCAACGTCCTGACTTTC; j_call: TRBJ2-6; d_call: -; v_call: TRBV4-1; clone_size: -
cdr3_aa: CASSSSAGVDGYTF; cdr3_nt: TGTGCCAGCAGCTCCTCCGCGGGAGTAGATGGCTACACCTTC; j_call: TRBJ1-2; d_call: -; v_call: TRBV7-6; clone_size: -
cdr3_aa: CASSLEAGPTDTQYF; cdr3_nt: TGCGCCAGCAGCTTGGAGGCAGGTCCCACAGATACGCAGTATTTT; j_call: TRBJ2-3; d_call: -; v_call: TRBV5-1; clone_size: -
cdr3_aa: CASSGQGNTEAFF; cdr3_nt: TGTGCCAGCAGTGGACAGGGGAACACTGAAGCTTTCTTT; j_call: TRBJ1-1; d_call: TRBD1; v_call: TRBV11-3; clone_size: -
cdr3_aa: CASSLTGGTAYNEQFF; cdr3_nt: TGTGCCAGCAGCTTGACGGGCGGGACAGCCTACAATGAGCAGTTCTTC; j_call: TRBJ2-1; d_call: -; v_call: TRBV5-6; clone_size: -
cdr3_aa: CASSLRRGMGEQYF; cdr3_nt: TGTGCCAGCAGCTTACGGCGGGGGATGGGGGAGCAGTACTTC; j_call: TRBJ2-7; d_call: TRBD2; v_call: TRBV7-2; clone_size: -
cdr3_aa: CASSQVGTGAYEQYF; cdr3_nt: TGTGCCAGCAGCCAAGTTGGGACAGGGGCCTACGAGCAGTACTTC; j_call: TRBJ2-7; d_call: TRBD1; v_call: TRBV3-1/TRBV3-2; clone_size: -
cdr3_aa: CASSLGYRTDTIYF; cdr3_nt: TGTGCCAGCAGCTTAGGCTACAGAACGGACACCATATATTTT; j_call: TRBJ1-3; d_call: -; v_call: TRBV11-2; clone_size: -
cdr3_aa: CASLAGDKLGNTIYF; cdr3_nt: TGTGCCAGCCTGGCTGGGGACAAACTTGGAAACACCATATATTTT; j_call: TRBJ1-3; d_call: -; v_call: TRBV4-2; clone_size: -
cdr3_aa: CAFEGTTQPGGYTF; cdr3_nt: TGTGCTTTTGAGGGGACAACCCAACCAGGAGGCTACACCTTC; j_call: TRBJ1-2; d_call: -; v_call: TRBV30; clone_size: -
cdr3_aa: CASSLEAGRAFF; cdr3_nt: TGCGCCAGCAGCTTGGAGGCAGGGCGGGCTTTCTTT; j_call: TRBJ1-1; d_call: -; v_call: TRBV5-1; clone_size: once
cdr3_aa: CASSRRMDRGHNNEQFF; cdr3_nt: TGTGCCAGCAGCCGGCGGATGGACAGGGGGCACAACAATGAGCAGTTCTTC; j_call: TRBJ2-1; d_call: TRBD1; v_call: TRBV5-5; clone_size: -
cdr3_aa: CASSLRWQGDGYTF; cdr3_nt: TGTGCCAGCAGCTTAAGGTGGCAGGGCGACGGCTACACCTTC; j_call: TRBJ1-2; d_call: -; v_call: TRBV7-2; clone_size: -
cdr3_aa: CASKQAQGNNYGYTF; cdr3_nt: TGTGCCAGCAAACAAGCACAGGGCAATAACTATGGCTACACCTTC; j_call: TRBJ1-2; d_call: -; v_call: TRBV27; clone_size: -
cdr3_aa: CASSKGRGNQPQHF; cdr3_nt: TGTGCCAGCAGCAAAGGGAGGGGCAATCAGCCCCAGCATTTT; j_call: TRBJ1-5; d_call: -; v_call: TRBV21-1; clone_size: -
cdr3_aa: CASSFSYGAPTAYEQYF; cdr3_nt: TGTGCCAGCAGTTTCTCTTATGGGGCACCGACGGCCTACGAGCAGTACTTC; j_call: TRBJ2-7; d_call: -; v_call: TRBV28; clone_size: -
cdr3_aa: CASSISGLRSNQPQHF; cdr3_nt: TGTGCCAGTAGTATAAGCGGGTTGAGGAGCAATCAGCCCCAGCATTTT; j_call: TRBJ1-5; d_call: -; v_call: TRBV19; clone_size: -
cdr3_aa: CASSLAGRNTGELFF; cdr3_nt: TGCGCCAGCAGCTTGGCCGGGAGGAACACCGGGGAGCTGTTTTTT; j_call: TRBJ2-2; d_call: -; v_call: TRBV5-1; clone_size: -
cdr3_aa: CASSQDRGDTGELFF; cdr3_nt: TGTGCCAGCTCACAGGACAGGGGGGACACCGGGGAGCTGTTTTTT; j_call: TRBJ2-2; d_call: TRBD1; v_call: TRBV18; clone_size: -
cdr3_aa: CASSAHWTGLGTDTQYF; cdr3_nt: TGTGCCAGCAGCGCCCACTGGACAGGTCTGGGCACAGATACGCAGTATTTT; j_call: TRBJ2-3; d_call: TRBD1; v_call: TRBV9; clone_size: once
cdr3_aa: CASSRQGLAGGFKNIQYF; cdr3_nt: TGTGCCAGCAGCCGACAGGGACTAGCGGGGGGTTTCAAAAACATTCAGTACTTC; j_call: TRBJ2-4; d_call: TRBD2; v_call: TRBV2; clone_size: -
cdr3_aa: CASTTGSSYEQYF; cdr3_nt: TGTGCCAGCACGACAGGAAGCTCCTACGAGCAGTACTTC; j_call: TRBJ2-7; d_call: -; v_call: TRBV3-1/TRBV3-2; clone_size: -
cdr3_aa: CSLIGGGVEQFF; cdr3_nt: TGCAGCTTAATCGGCGGGGGGGTTGAGCAGTTCTTC; j_call: TRBJ2-1; d_call: TRBD2; v_call: TRBV29-1; clone_size: few
cdr3_aa: CASSQDLEGFYEQYF; cdr3_nt: TGTGCCAGCAGCCAAGATTTAGAGGGTTTCTACGAGCAGTACTTC; j_call: TRBJ2-7; d_call: -; v_call: TRBV3-1/TRBV3-2; clone_size: -
cdr3_aa: CASSGTGPATNEKLFF; cdr3_nt: TGTGCCAGCAGCGGAACAGGTCCCGCAACTAATGAAAAACTGTTTTTT; j_call: TRBJ1-4; d_call: -; v_call: TRBV5-6; clone_size: -
cdr3_aa: CAISVTGLQETQYF; cdr3_nt: TGTGCCATCAGTGTCACAGGCCTACAAGAGACCCAGTACTTC; j_call: TRBJ2-5; d_call: -; v_call: TRBV10-3; clone_size: -
cdr3_aa: CASSLLHSGGVDTQYF; cdr3_nt: TGTGCCAGCAGCTTGCTCCATAGCGGGGGGGTAGATACGCAGTATTTT; j_call: TRBJ2-3; d_call: TRBD2; v_call: TRBV5-4; clone_size: -
cdr3_aa: CASSLTPTANTEAFF; cdr3_nt: TGTGCCAGCAGCTTAACCCCGACTGCGAACACTGAAGCTTTCTTT; j_call: TRBJ1-1; d_call: -; v_call: TRBV7-2; clone_size: -
cdr3_aa: CASSSPGGREYF; cdr3_nt: TGTGCCAGCAGCTCCCCGGGGGGGAGGGAGTACTTC; j_call: TRBJ2-7; d_call: TRBD2; v_call: TRBV11-2; clone_size: -
cdr3_aa: CASSLGGQGSTYGYTF; cdr3_nt: TGTGCCAGCAGCTTAGGGGGACAGGGGAGTACCTATGGCTACACCTTC; j_call: TRBJ1-2; d_call: TRBD1; v_call: TRBV7-8; clone_size: -
cdr3_aa: CASSLSLSGGKLETQYF; cdr3_nt: TGTGCCAGCAGCTTATCTCTGAGCGGGGGGAAGTTGGAGACCCAGTACTTC; j_call: TRBJ2-5; d_call: TRBD2; v_call: TRBV11-2; clone_size: once
cdr3_aa: CASRPIRRLTGGRNEQFF; cdr3_nt: TGTGCCAGCCGACCGATCCGGAGACTGACAGGGGGAAGGAATGAGCAGTTCTTC; j_call: TRBJ2-1; d_call: TRBD1; v_call: TRBV11-2; clone_size: -